Below, 27 T cell receptor beta chains from the same sample are listed, as sequenced in a study of blood T cell dynamics during melanoma immunotherapy. Measured with immunoSEQ multiplex PCR; TCRdb has only the in-frame clones, and not every one. The sample records 25,000 to 30,000 clones, around 80% being singletons. Time point described: week 3, after first cycle of checkpoint inhibitor. The sample was blood, taken from a patient treated with checkpoint blockade. These receptors originate from a human donor with melanoma.

The chain has TRBV6-5 and TRBJ2-1; 8 bases line up with TRBD2. Germline V CDR1 and CDR2: MNHEY, SVGAGI. V shed 6 bases and J 4 bases; nucleotides not matched to a gene: 8. This CDR3 comprises 15 residues. The CDR3 DNA reads TGTGCCAGCAGCTCCGGTACTAGCGGATACAATGAGCAGTTCTTC. Amino acids: CASSSGTSGYNEQFF.

V is TRBV19 and J is TRBJ1-5, with D tentatively TRBD1 (5 bases). In germline, CDR1 is LNHDA, CDR2 SQIVND (reference sequence). The V end lost 6 bases, the J end lost 10 bases, and 16 bases lay between the germline ends. The CDR3 sequence is 13 residues long. CDR3 sequence reads: CASSPGNPGPQHF. The CDR3 DNA follows: TGTGCCAGTAGCCCAGGGAACCCAGGTCCCCAGCATTTT.

V and J are TRBV5-1 and TRBJ2-7; maybe TRBD1 (6 bases). The germline CDR1 and CDR2 sequences are SGHRS and YFSETQ. The CDR3 loop spans 14 amino acids. The germline V and J ends were trimmed by 0 bases and 5 bases, with 12 bases remaining between them. The CDR3 region is CASSLAPGQDEQYF. As DNA, the CDR3 is TGCGCCAGCAGCTTGGCCCCGGGACAAGACGAGCAGTACTTC. The variable domain in full, with the rest retrieved from reference TRBV5-1 and TRBJ2-7, is KAGVTQTPRYLIKTRGQQVTLSCSPISGHRSVSWYQQTPGQGLQFLFEYFSETQRNKGNFPGRFSGRQFSNSRSEMNVSTLELGDSALYLCASSLAPGQDEQYFGPGTRLTVT.

By frequency in the sample, this clone is large. J is TRBJ1-2 and V is TRBV27; D is possibly TRBD1 (5 bases). Germline CDR1 is MNHEY and CDR2 is SMNVEV (reference sequence). This CDR3 is built from 13 residues. V lost 6 bases and J lost 2, with 10 bases in between. CDR3 nucleotides: TGTGCCAGCAGCTCCGAGGGGAACTATGGCTACACCTTC. It encodes CASSSEGNYGYTF.

The gene calls are TRBV5-1 and TRBJ2-2; D possibly uses TRBD1 or TRBD2 (7 bases each). The CDR3 contains 13 residues. With 6 bases removed from V and 7 bases from J, the gap between germline ends came to 13 bases. Per germline, CDR1 SGHRS and CDR2 YFSETQ. The CDR3 DNA is TGCGCCAGCAAGACAGGGAGGGACGGGGAGCTGTTTTTT. Amino acids: CASKTGRDGELFF.

J is TRBJ1-1 and V is TRBV27; D gene unclear. CDR1 MNHEY and CDR2 SMNVEV come from the germline V gene (reference sequence). The CDR3 is made up of 11 amino acids. The V and J ends lost 10 bases and 0 bases respectively, with 6 bases between them. This CDR3 is CANKLNTEAFF. The CDR3 DNA reads as TGTGCCAACAAATTGAACACTGAAGCTTTCTTT.

This chain links TRBV9 with TRBJ2-2, with D unresolved. The germline gives CDR1 SGDLS, CDR2 YYNGEE. The CDR3 has 14 residues. Trimming took off 7 bases at V and 0 bases at J, with 10 bases between the two ends. CDR3 loop: CASSDGANTGELFF. CDR3 sequence (DNA): TGTGCCAGCTCGGACGGCGCGAACACCGGGGAGCTGTTTTTT.

The chain combines TRBV7-9 with TRBJ2-1; D perhaps matches TRBD1 (6 bases). This CDR3 comprises 15 residues. From germline, CDR1 is SEHNR and CDR2 FQNEAQ (reference sequence). Trimming removed 5 bases from V and 6 bases from J, with 17 bases in between. The CDR3, as DNA: TGTGCCAGCAGCCGTCCTAAGGGGGTAAGCAATGAGCAGTTCTTC. This gives the protein CASSRPKGVSNEQFF.

The rearrangement joins TRBV11-2 to TRBJ2-7; weak D call: TRBD1 (5 bases). This CDR3 contains 14 residues. The V gene lost 7 bases and the J gene lost 2 bases, with 15 bases spanning the gap. The germline CDR1 and CDR2 sequences are SGHAT and FQNNGV. Here the CDR3 DNA reads TGTGCCAGCACCCTGACGACAGCACCCTACGAGCAGTACTTC. This encodes CASTLTTAPYEQYF.

The chain employs TRBV7-2 and TRBJ2-7, with 11 bases identical to TRBD2. From germline, CDR1 is SGHTA and CDR2 FQGNSA. After removal of 6 bases from V and 4 bases from J, the junction contained 5 bases not matched to a gene. The CDR3 runs to 14 residues. CDR3 nucleotides: TGTGCCAGCAGGTCAACTAGCGGGAGTTACGAGCAGTACTTC. Protein product: CASRSTSGSYEQYF. Full variable domain (missing parts from reference TRBV7-2 and TRBJ2-7): GAGVSQSPSNKVTEKGKDVELRCDPISGHTALYWYRQSLGQGLEFLIYFQGNSAPDKSGLPSDRFSAERTGGSVSTLTIQRTQQEDSAVYLCASRSTSGSYEQYFGPGTRLTVT.

The chain employs TRBV6-1 and TRBJ1-1; no clear D. This CDR3 has 18 residues. Germline V lookup: CDR1 MNHNS, CDR2 SASEGT. The V and J ends lost 2 bases and 5 bases respectively, with 24 bases between them. CDR3 sequence reads: CASSETLVGRYVGTEAFF. CDR3 DNA: TGTGCCAGCAGTGAAACCCTCGTTGGCAGGTACGTAGGTACTGAAGCTTTCTTT.

A few counts support this clone. This chain links TRBV6-5 with TRBJ1-6; D gene ambiguous. Germline CDR1 MNHEY, CDR2 SVGAGI. This CDR3 contains 15 residues. Trimming cost V 5 bases and J 0 bases, with 8 bases left between them. The CDR3 sequence is CASSPLSSYNSPLHF. CDR3 nucleotides: TGTGCCAGCAGTCCTCTAAGCTCCTATAATTCACCCCTCCACTTT.

V usage is TRBV5-1 and J usage is TRBJ2-5; either TRBD1 or TRBD2 may supply D (5 bases each). This CDR3 is built from 15 residues. Trimming stripped 4 bases from V and 1 base from J, with 14 bases between. Germline V CDR1 and CDR2: SGHRS, YFSETQ. DNA of the CDR3: TGCGCCAGCAGCCCAGGGTGGGACCCCCAAGAGACCCAGTACTTC. Protein: CASSPGWDPQETQYF.

V is TRBV10-1 and J is TRBJ2-5; D gene unclear. The length of the CDR3 is 14 residues. Per the germline V gene, CDR1 is WNHNN and CDR2 is SYGVQD (reference sequence). The V end lost 3 bases, the J end lost 4 bases, and 12 bases lay between the germline ends. The CDR3: CASSDAGRGETQYF. The DNA of the CDR3 is TGCGCCAGCAGTGATGCTGGCAGAGGAGAGACCCAGTACTTC.

The chain joins TRBV19 to TRBJ1-1; tentatively, D is TRBD1 (5 bases). The germline V and J ends were trimmed by 2 bases and 3 bases, with 13 bases remaining between them. The CDR3 is 15 amino acids. The germline gives CDR1 LNHDA, CDR2 SQIVND (reference sequence). The CDR3 DNA reads TGTGCCAGTAGTATAAGGCCCCAAGGGGACACTGAAGCTTTCTTT. Protein product: CASSIRPQGDTEAFF.

J is TRBJ2-1 and V is TRBV29-1; 8 bases are shared with TRBD1. Germline V gene lookup returns CDR1 SQVTM and CDR2 ANQGSEA. V was pared by 8 bases and J by 4 bases, with 10 bases of the junction left unmatched. CDR3 size: 14 residues. CDR3 region: CSYRDRGEYNEQFF. The CDR3 coding sequence is TGCAGCTACCGAGACAGGGGAGAATACAATGAGCAGTTCTTC.

The V and J genes are TRBV23-1 and TRBJ1-2; 7 bases agree with TRBD1. TRBV23-1 qualifies as an ORF whose function is uncertain. V was pared by 4 bases and J by 3 bases, with 8 bases of the junction left unmatched. This CDR3 is built from 15 residues. The CDR3 DNA is TGCGCCAGCAGTCCGGGCCCAGGGACAGACTATGGCTACACCTTC. Amino acids: CASSPGPGTDYGYTF.

The chain links TRBV5-5 to TRBJ1-4, with D possibly matching TRBD1 (5 bases). V lost 4 bases to trimming and J lost 0 bases, with 7 bases between them. Germline-derived CDR1 and CDR2 are SGHKS and YYEKEE (reference sequence). The CDR3 covers 14 residues. The CDR3 sequence: CASSPQATNEKLFF. The CDR3 region has the DNA TGTGCCAGCAGCCCACAGGCAACTAATGAAAAACTGTTTTTT.

The rearrangement joins TRBV7-2 to TRBJ2-2; D is perhaps TRBD1 (5 bases). Per germline, CDR1 SGHTA and CDR2 FQGNSA. This CDR3 is built from 15 residues. Trimming cost V 2 bases and J 9 bases, with 16 bases left between them. The CDR3 reads CASSLPPGQYRELFF. The DNA for the CDR3 is TGTGCCAGCAGCTTACCTCCAGGGCAATACCGGGAGCTGTTTTTT.

V usage is TRBV11-2 and J usage is TRBJ1-5; D gene ambiguous. The CDR3 runs to 17 residues. CDR1 is SGHAT, CDR2 FQNNGV, per germline. Trimming removed 5 bases from V and 2 bases from J, with 19 bases in between. CDR3 sequence (DNA): TGTGCCAGCAGCCCGAGGACCGGTGTATTCGGCAATCAGCCCCAGCATTTT. Amino acids: CASSPRTGVFGNQPQHF.

The DNA for the CDR3 is TGTGCCAGCAGCTATGGTGGGACAGGGGGTATGAGGGGCTACACCTTC. Protein: CASSYGGTGGMRGYTF. This rearrangement joins TRBV7-8 to TRBJ1-2; 11 bases align to TRBD1. With 4 bases clipped from V and 8 bases from J, the junction kept 12 bases outside the gene matches. The CDR3 extends over 16 amino acids. The germline V gene encodes CDR1 SGHVS and CDR2 FQNEAQ.

The rearrangement links TRBV2 to TRBJ2-1; 10 bases are a match to TRBD2. V was pared by 6 bases and J by 9 bases, with 5 bases of the junction left unmatched. The CDR3 runs 13 residues. CDR1 and CDR2 (germline): SNHLY, FYNNEI. CDR3 protein: CASRASGSIEQFF. The CDR3 DNA sequence: TGTGCCAGCAGAGCTAGCGGGAGTATTGAGCAGTTCTTC.

V usage is TRBV29-1 and J usage is TRBJ1-5; maybe TRBD1 (6 bases). Looked up from germline, CDR1 is SQVTM and CDR2 is ANQGSEA. The CDR3 is 14 residues long. V was cut by 4 bases and J by 0 bases, with 10 bases left in between. For the CDR3, the DNA is TGCAGCGTTGGGGGGGGCGGTAGCAATCAGCCCCAGCATTTT. As protein: CSVGGGGSNQPQHF.

The rearrangement uses TRBV10-3 and TRBJ2-1, with 10 bases lining up with TRBD1. CDR1 is ENHRY and CDR2 is SYGVKD in the germline V gene. V was clipped by 5 bases and J by 8 bases; unmatched bases: 15. The length of the CDR3 is 17 residues. In nucleotides, the CDR3 is TGTGCCATCAGTTCAACCATACCGGGACAGGGGAACGATGAGCAGTTCTTC. Protein sequence: CAISSTIPGQGNDEQFF.

The genes are TRBV7-9 and TRBJ1-2, with a tentative D call TRBD1 (5 bases). V was pared by 4 bases and J by 8 bases, with 14 bases between. This CDR3 is 13 amino acids long. Looked up from germline, CDR1 is SEHNR and CDR2 is FQNEAQ (reference sequence). The chain's CDR3 is CASSYDGGSGYTF. For the CDR3, the DNA is TGTGCCAGCAGCTATGACGGGGGGAGCGGCTACACCTTC.

In this sample, this clone turned up a few times. This chain connects TRBV7-6 to TRBJ1-6; possible D gene TRBD1, 6 bases. Trimming took 1 base from V and 6 from J, leaving 16 bases between them. Germline lookup yields CDR1 SGHVS and CDR2 FNYEAQ. The CDR3 length is 17 residues. The CDR3 spells CASSLESTGSGNSPLHF. The CDR3 region has the DNA TGTGCCAGCAGCTTAGAGAGTACAGGGTCTGGTAATTCACCCCTCCACTTT.

J is TRBJ1-1 and V is TRBV9; 8 nucleotides align to TRBD1. The CDR3 has 15 residues. Unmatched junction bases numbered 8, after V lost 3 bases and J lost 4 bases. CDR1 and CDR2 (germline): SGDLS, YYNGEE. The DNA of the CDR3 is TGTGCCAGCAGCGCGGCCGGGACAGGTTCCACTGAAGCTTTCTTT. Amino acid sequence: CASSAAGTGSTEAFF.